This entry concerns a single T cell receptor (beta chain). Its antigen has not been determined. Per-nucleotide qualities are absent, and no much larger clonotype sits a single base away. The entry originates in a study of cytomegalovirus exposure and HLA in healthy donors (dated by TCRdb to the late 2010s). In terms of the full investigation: An earlier analysis of some 600 of the donors reported 276 Gb of sequence data and 117 million unique TCR beta sequences obtained from about 180 million T cells. About 280 gigabases of sequencing data and roughly 80 million unique TCR sequences made up an early release that covered roughly 670 HLA-typed donors. Of the 300 to 450 genotyped donors, approximately 83% fell in the genetic ancestry cluster associated with self-reported Caucasian donors. The study was designed to test whether signatures of past pathogen exposure could be identified by cataloging public T cell receptors. The study profiled the T cell repertoires of under 700 subjects by immunosequencing and related them to cytomegalovirus serostatus. Besides the first cohort of hundreds of subjects, a separate validation cohort made up of some 110 different subjects was used. To predict cytomegalovirus infection status, the study combined high-throughput TCR immunosequencing, statistical association of individual TCRs with disease status, and machine learning. In a later analysis, previously published TCR beta repertoires from several hundred donors were re-analyzed and high-resolution HLA genotyping was added so that TCR occurrence patterns could be studied. The later analysis used no new phenotypic data to find candidate immune exposures, relying instead on TCR beta sequences and their occurrence across donors. An earlier analysis of around 640 of the donors used high-throughput TCR beta sequencing to judge whether each TCR beta V gene segment behaved as functional or pseudogenic. Donor age, sex, ethnicity and CMV serostatus were compiled alongside the repertoire data. A later genetic analysis took genome-wide SNP genotypes for about 55% of the 666 donors and used that subset as a discovery cohort. All discovery cohort repertoires had been generated using a single sequencing platform. Class I and class II HLA loci were covered by the typing at four-digit resolution. The number of donors typed differed by locus, with about 629-630 for A, B, C, DRB1 and DQB1, around 560 for DQA1, over 600 for DPA1, and some 440 for DPB1. About five DR-DQ haplotypes were treated as single units for association and clustering because of strong linkage in the cohort. Among several hundred genotyped donors of the cohort, an average of approximately 200,000 unique TCR beta nucleotide sequences was sequenced per donor, of which roughly 17% were non-productive.

The cohort was made up of 650 to 700 healthy bone marrow donors. All cohort members were sampled while nominally healthy, although unrecorded immune exposures were likely present. The donor tested CMV seronegative, placing the donor among the 350 to 400 seronegative members of the cohort. A peripheral blood sample was provided by each donor, and peripheral blood mononuclear cells were used for TCR beta sequencing. The Qiagen DNeasy Blood Extraction Kit was used to extract genomic DNA from the blood cell samples. The study at large found these results: A later analysis associated 15,000 to 20,000 TCR beta sequences with specific HLA alleles at a false discovery rate of 0.05. In a later analysis, several top co-occurrence clusters were reported to appear linked to parvovirus B19, influenza, CMV and Epstein-Barr virus. In vitro tests confirmed that a few of the cytomegalovirus-associated TCR beta chains recognize cytomegalovirus antigens. In a later analysis, HLA-associated TCR beta chains were found to be more clonally expanded and to have lower generation probabilities than equally common non-associated chains. Fewer than 20 rarely observed V segments, including chromosome 9 orphons, were excluded from the earlier analysis of approximately 500 of the donors because counts were too low. According to a later analysis, TCR association rates differed among HLA loci, with DRB1 alleles showing the most associated TCRs and HLA-C alleles showing the fewest. In the study, some 160 TCR beta chains were listed as associated with cytomegalovirus. Most TCR sequences were observed very rarely across donors, whereas some public TCRs were present in many individuals. HLA typing was unavailable for some donors at each locus, so association tests used only the typed subset. A further reported finding was that TCR beta sequences accurately predicted the HLA-A and HLA-B alleles for most subjects in the first cohort. Linkage disequilibrium might explain the correlated functional status among segregating V segments, but an unknown experimental factor could not be excluded. The authors suggested that the approach could potentially be extended to other disease states and immunological phenotypes. Immune exposure information for the cohort was limited to CMV serostatus. In an earlier analysis of some 500 of the donors, most TCR beta V segments appeared in productive rearrangements about 87% or about 30% of the time, broadly matching IMGT annotations. The classifier was reported to diagnose cytomegalovirus status with high specificity and sensitivity in both the original and validation cohorts. V-gene and J-gene trimming of TCR beta chains was associated with a missense DCLRE1C variant in a later genetic analysis, and the association was replicated in an independent cohort. Compared with the roughly 670-donor mean, donors in an Asian-associated ancestry cluster had fewer N-insertions in productive TCRs, according to a later genetic analysis. The cohort was sequenced for TCR beta chains only, and without alpha or paired-chain data the features that could be detected were limited. The presence/absence analyses assumed that sequencing depth was roughly uniform across donors, and that assumption may not be true. A cluster of highly shared sequence variants was judged likely to be a technical artifact of the sequencing pipeline. When HLA alleles, especially DR and DQ, strongly co-occurred, attributing TCR associations to individual alleles was difficult. According to a later analysis, most CMV-associated TCR beta chains appeared to be HLA-restricted, and the HLA associations seemed to be driven largely by CMV exposure.

Library creation used the immunoSEQ multiplex PCR assay. For the multiplex PCR, a mixture combining 60 forward primers for TCR Vbeta segments and 13 reverse primers for TCR Jbeta segments was used. Amplification of the CDR3 region of rearranged TCR beta genes was performed with a multiplex PCR assay on genomic DNA. The Illumina HiSeq System was used to sequence the amplified TCR beta libraries as 87-base-pair reads. Per the source publication's procedure: A later analysis tallied approximately 87 million unique TCR beta chains across the 550 to 850 repertoires, and approximately 12 million of those chains were shared by two or more donors. Raw reads were error-corrected and collapsed into unique sequences with a nearest-neighbor algorithm that merged closely related sequences to remove PCR and sequencing errors. V, D and J gene segments were assigned by aligning CDR3 sequences to IMGT reference sequences. For a sequence to be retained, at least a six-nucleotide match to both a V gene segment and a J gene segment was required. Rearrangements were classified as productive when the CDR3 lacked stop codons and remained in frame with V and J, and all other rearrangements were classified as non-productive. Following IMGT convention, CDR3 was defined as the stretch from the second conserved V-encoded cysteine up to the conserved J-encoded phenylalanine. The earlier analysis of about 500 of the donors excluded sequences that lacked an unambiguous match to a single V gene segment. An earlier analysis of almost 600 of the donors classified V segments as functional when productive rearrangements were above 56.7% and as segregating when the standard deviation between donors was above 5%. A statistical classification framework was developed to diagnose cytomegalovirus status using the catalog of TCR beta chain sequences. V and J gene assignment, in a later analysis, came from comparing TCR nucleotide sequences with IMGT/GENE-DB human TR gene sequences. In a later analysis, CDR3 sequences and most-parsimonious VDJ recombination scenarios were assigned using the TCRdist pipeline. In a later analysis, each TCR beta chain was defined by its CDR3 amino acid sequence together with its V-gene family, and reads without a unique V-gene family were excluded. As a way to deal with suspected cross-contamination and a sequencing artifact, a later analysis dropped under 600 nucleotide sequences that were highly shared and had low generation probability. In a later analysis, a clonal expansion index was calculated for each public chain from normalized within-repertoire ranks of inferred template counts. In a later analysis, generation probabilities were computed with a VDJ recombination model fitted to out-of-frame rearrangements, and the resulting probabilities were checked against IGoR. In a later analysis, hypergeometric tests were used to score TCR-TCR, TCR-HLA and TCR-CMV co-occurrence, with a repertoire-size bias correction applied to TCR pairs. To estimate false discovery rates, a later analysis permuted the HLA or CMV assignments 20 times. In a later analysis, co-occurring TCRs were grouped using DBSCAN, with TCRdist sequence similarity added in when clustering inside HLA-allele-positive subsets. Repertoires with fewer than 30,000 or more than 120,000 public chains, plus five repertoires with anomalous nucleotide sharing, were excluded from co-occurrence clustering. In TCRdb, the immuneACCESS table is reduced to in-frame sequences with V and J assigned. These tables do not hold every clone; where another copy was compared, an unresolved V gene accounts for under half, and the others remain unexplained. V, J and clone size reflect that table, while D and trimming were determined from the DNA. For this sample there are around 150,000 clones; more than 60% appear just once. In total, the top ten clones hold roughly 1.5% of the sample.

Sequencing was performed on PBMCs. The receptor's source is a woman aged 30 to 39 in good health and CMV-seronegative.

The DNA reads TGTGCCAGCGGAGCCAAGGGGGCCCAGCATTTT. Its translation reads: CASGAKGAQHF. In this chain, TRBV6-5 is recombined with TRBJ1-5; TRBD1 is possibly the D segment (6 matching bases). Taken from the germline V gene, the CDR1 and CDR2 loops are MNHEY and SVGAGI. Its CDR3 holds 11 amino acids, cysteine through phenylalanine. CDR3 DNA is the only sequence kept; it has 33 bases, read in frame from the first base. V is shortened by 8 bases, J by 11 bases, and the region joining them spans 13 bases.